A selection of T cell receptor beta chains follows, all from one sample in a study of blood T cell repertoires in COVID-19. Some clones are missing from TCRdb's copy, which holds only in-frame ones; the method was immunoSEQ multiplex PCR. In the table there are about 100,000 clones, 90% to 95% of which are singletons. Sample: peripheral blood. The receptors were sampled from a man in his forties or fifties with active COVID-19. Both conserved end residues are part of each CDR3. Each record gives: J gene, V gene, CDR3 protein.

TRBJ1-1 | TRBV12-3/TRBV12-4 | CASSFDRDEAFF
TRBJ2-3 | TRBV5-4 | CASNDREPGLAQRTQYF
TRBJ2-1 | TRBV3-1/TRBV3-2 | CASSQDRVSEQFF
TRBJ2-5 | TRBV7-9 | CASSPIGVRGTQYF
TRBJ2-3 | TRBV6-5 | CASSYEPGGYTDTQYF
TRBJ2-1 | TRBV6-4 | CASSEVGSGRGEQFF
TRBJ2-7 | TRBV6-5 | CASTPDRSFSYEQYF
TRBJ1-5 | TRBV6-5 | CASSRTGPDQPQHF
TRBJ1-3 | TRBV15 | CATSRDVFSSGNTIYF
TRBJ1-5 | TRBV29-1 | CSVGDTNQPQHF
TRBJ2-2 | TRBV11-2 | CASSYFLGQGNTGELFF
TRBJ1-1 | TRBV6-5 | CASSYSIQGESEAFF
TRBJ1-1 | TRBV10-3 | CAISESRQGNTEAFF
TRBJ1-6 | TRBV25-1 | CASTVPSGEENSPLHF
TRBJ1-3 | TRBV11-3 | CASRGGRRGRVPAGNTIYF
TRBJ2-3 | TRBV11-2 | CASSLAGGRGDTQYF
TRBJ1-2 | TRBV4-1 | CASSRGQGGRGGYTF
TRBJ1-5 | TRBV15 | CATSRGRTGVQPQHF
TRBJ2-2 | TRBV9 | CASSVDALNTGELFF
TRBJ2-1 | TRBV5-1 | CASSLASGGYNEQFF
TRBJ1-2 | TRBV6-5 | CASRLDTNYGYTF
TRBJ2-3 | TRBV27 | CASSPGQLTDTQYF
TRBJ1-6 | TRBV7-6 | CASSPQGFPPNSPLHF
TRBJ2-7 | TRBV3-1/TRBV3-2 | CASSHGTNDEQYF
TRBJ1-1 | TRBV4-2 | CASSQDSMGTEAFF
TRBJ2-2 | TRBV7-8 | CASSLDLGQGQGYTGELFF
TRBJ1-2 | TRBV5-5 | CASSYRAGGYTF
TRBJ2-5 | TRBV12-3/TRBV12-4 | CASSLGLGERWYF
TRBJ1-3 | TRBV29-1 | CSVTDRSLSGNTIYF
TRBJ1-3 | TRBV7-9 | CASSLGGSSTIYF
TRBJ1-6 | TRBV2 | CASRKGGVWSGDSPLHF
TRBJ2-1 | TRBV27 | CASSPYALAGIIFEQFF
TRBJ1-2 | TRBV6-5 | CASSYVRQFGYTF
TRBJ1-4 | TRBV24-1 | CATSAGGGLNEKLFF
TRBJ2-5 | TRBV18 | CASSPRTVGGQETQYF
TRBJ1-2 | TRBV19 | CASSADRGRFEGYTF
TRBJ1-1 | TRBV6-5 | CASRGGLGPEAFF
TRBJ1-3 | TRBV18 | CASSPTTGPGNTIYF
TRBJ1-3 | TRBV3-1/TRBV3-2 | CASSQGTRGGNTIYF
TRBJ2-1 | TRBV7-8 | CASSFFDGGGEGANNEQFF